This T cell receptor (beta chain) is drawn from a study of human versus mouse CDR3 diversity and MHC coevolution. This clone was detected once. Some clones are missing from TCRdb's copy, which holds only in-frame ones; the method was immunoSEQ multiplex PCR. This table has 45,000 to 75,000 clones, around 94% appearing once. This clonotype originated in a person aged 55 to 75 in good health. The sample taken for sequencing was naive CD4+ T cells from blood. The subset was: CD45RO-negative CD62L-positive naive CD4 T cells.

The CDR3 region has the DNA TGCAGCGCCGCGGGACTAGCGGAGTCTCAAGAGACCCAGTACTTC. It translates to CSAAGLAESQETQYF. The genes are TRBV29-1 and TRBJ2-5; the match to TRBD2 covers 11 bases. Trimming cost V 7 bases and J 2 bases; bases outside gene matches: 9. Per the germline V gene, CDR1 is SQVTM and CDR2 is ANQGSEA. The CDR3 spans 15 residues.